This T cell receptor (beta chain) is drawn from a study of technical replicates of blood from a few donors. Some clones are missing from TCRdb's copy, which holds only in-frame ones; the method was immunoSEQ multiplex PCR. The sample holds around 100,000 clones, 96% seen once. Germline V lookup: CDR1 SGHTA, CDR2 FQGTGA. V dropped 5 bases and J dropped 7 bases, with 14 bases sitting between them. The CDR3 totals 13 residues. This clone has more than one count but fewer than ten. Sequencing was carried out using T cells isolated from PBMCs. The sequence came from a human donor in good health. This chain joins TRBV7-3 and TRBJ1-1; no clear D gene. The CDR3 loop is CASSPENGIEAFF. The CDR3 DNA sequence: TGTGCCAGCAGCCCGGAGAACGGGATTGAAGCTTTCTTT.